This T cell receptor beta chain was captured in a study of immune characterization of retroperitoneal liposarcoma. TCRdb fed the PCR reads into MiXCR, producing one record per CDR3 protein. The top ten hold 25% to 35% of the sample, which has about 6,600 distinct CDR3 sequences, roughly 29% seen once. Trimming took 4 bases from V and 2 from J; bases not matched to a gene: 6. Looked up from germline, CDR1 is MNHNS and CDR2 is SASEGT. CDR3 length: 15 amino acids. The chain combines TRBV6-1 with TRBJ2-3, with TRBD2 matching 7 bases. This TCR was recovered from a female donor with retroperitoneal liposarcoma. Sequencing input: tumor tissue. Written as DNA, the CDR3 is TGTGCCAGCAGTGTGCAGCGGGGTGACACAGATACGCAGTATTTT. This encodes CASSVQRGDTDTQYF.